The 26 T cell receptor beta chains below all came from one sample that was sequenced in a study of blood T cell repertoires in COVID-19. Clones were read by immunoSEQ multiplex PCR, and TCRdb kept only the in-frame ones, dropping some. The data show under 300,000 clones, 65% to 90% seen once. Specimen: peripheral blood. Receptor source: a human donor in a cohort sampled during active COVID-19.

This clone was detected only a few times. The V gene is TRBV6-5, the J gene TRBJ1-6; D is possibly TRBD1 (5 bases). The CDR3 is 13 residues long. V was clipped by 7 bases and J by 10 bases, with 14 bases between them. Germline CDR1 is MNHEY and CDR2 is SVGAGI. CDR3 bases: TGTGCCAGCACCCGGACACAAGACTCACCCCTCCACTTT. This gives the protein CASTRTQDSPLHF.

This sequence joins TRBV25-1 and TRBJ1-4; perhaps TRBD1 as D (5 bases). Trimming took 3 bases from V and 0 from J, leaving 17 bases between them. Germline-derived CDR1 and CDR2 are MGHDK and SYGVNS. The CDR3 has 18 residues. Written as DNA, the CDR3 is TGTGCCAGCAGTGATGCACAGGCCCGAGGCGCAACTAATGAAAAACTGTTTTTT. Translating gives CASSDAQARGATNEKLFF.

This chain links TRBV19 with TRBJ2-3, with 11 bases aligning to TRBD1. V dropped 8 bases and J dropped 6; count of bases not matched to a gene: 7. The CDR3 has 14 residues. Germline values: CDR1 LNHDA, CDR2 SQIVND (reference sequence). The CDR3 sequence is CASRTGGRRDTQYF. The CDR3 DNA reads as TGTGCCAGTCGGACAGGGGGCCGACGGGATACGCAGTATTTT.

The CDR3 sequence: CASSQETPTEAFF. CDR3 coding DNA: TGTGCCAGCAGCCAAGAGACTCCCACTGAAGCTTTCTTT. This sequence joins TRBV14 and TRBJ1-1; no clear D gene. The CDR3 covers 13 residues. Germline V CDR1 and CDR2: SGHDN, FVKESK. V shed 0 bases and J shed 4 bases, with 6 bases lying between them.

The rearrangement uses TRBV18 and TRBJ2-7; the match to TRBD2 covers 9 bases. CDR3 length: 16 residues. Germline V gene sequence: CDR1 KGHSH, CDR2 LQKENI. The V gene end was trimmed by 6 bases and the J gene end by 6 bases; junction bases not matched to a gene: 15. CDR3 sequence (DNA): TGTGCCAGCTCGATCGGCGGGCTAGCGGGACTGGGCGAGCAGTACTTC. Amino acid sequence: CASSIGGLAGLGEQYF. The whole variable domain, filled in from reference TRBV18 and TRBJ2-7, reads NAGVMQNPRHLVRRRGQEARLRCSPMKGHSHVYWYRQLPEEGLKFMVYLQKENIIDESGMPKERFSAEFPKEGPSILRIQQVVRGDSAAYFCASSIGGLAGLGEQYFGPGTRLTVT.

V and J are TRBV18 and TRBJ2-7; 12 positions match TRBD2. With V trimmed by 0 bases and J by 6 bases, 3 bases remained unmatched. The CDR3 runs to 15 residues. Germline CDR1 and CDR2: KGHSH and LQKENI. The CDR3 loop reads CASSPPASGRAEQYF. CDR3 sequence (DNA): TGTGCCAGCTCACCACCCGCTAGCGGGAGGGCCGAGCAGTACTTC.

The CDR3 sequence is CASSPPGSQETQYF. The DNA for the CDR3 is TGTGCCAGCAGCCCCCCCGGGAGCCAAGAGACCCAGTACTTC. The V gene is TRBV7-2, the J gene TRBJ2-5; D might be TRBD2 (6 bases). Per germline, CDR1 SGHTA and CDR2 FQGNSA. CDR3 size: 14 residues. V shed 5 bases and J shed 1 base, with 11 bases lying between them.

V is TRBV4-1 and J is TRBJ2-1; 14 nucleotides align to TRBD2. The CDR3 is 17 residues long. J was trimmed by 8 bases and V by 2 bases; bases with no gene match: 8. The germline CDR1 and CDR2 sequences are MGHRA and YSYEKL. CDR3 sequence: CASSQPGTSGRAYEQFF. As DNA, the CDR3 is TGCGCCAGCAGCCAACCTGGGACTAGCGGGAGAGCATATGAGCAGTTCTTC.

V gene TRBV2 combines with J gene TRBJ1-5; D ambiguous. Trimming shortened V by 4 bases and J by 7 bases, and 11 bases separated the two germline ends. Looked up from germline, CDR1 is SNHLY and CDR2 is FYNNEI. CDR3 length: 13 amino acids. The CDR3 reads CASSGYSPQPQHF. The CDR3 DNA follows: TGTGCCAGCAGTGGGTATAGCCCCCAGCCCCAGCATTTT.

The chain carries TRBV2 and TRBJ2-1; TRBD2 matches 13 bases. Germline V gene data show CDR1 as SNHLY and CDR2 as FYNNEI. V shed 8 bases, J shed 8 bases, and the junction held 12 bases outside the gene matches. The CDR3 totals 16 residues. For the CDR3, the DNA is TGTGCCAGCCGTCGGACTAGCGGGAGAGCGGGGGATGAGCAGTTCTTC. This translates into CASRRTSGRAGDEQFF.

V usage is TRBV19 and J usage is TRBJ1-2, with a possible D match to TRBD1 (6 bases). V was pared by 10 bases and J by 5 bases, with 17 bases between. The CDR3 totals 13 residues. Looked up from germline, CDR1 is LNHDA and CDR2 is SQIVND (reference sequence). The chain's CDR3 is CATSTGAPYGYTF. CDR3 DNA: TGTGCCACCTCGACAGGAGCTCCATATGGCTACACCTTC. Full variable domain (missing parts from reference TRBV19 and TRBJ1-2): DGGITQSPKYLFRKEGQNVTLSCEQNLNHDAMYWYRQDPGQGLRLIYYSQIVNDFQKGDIAEGYSVSREKKESFPLTVTSAQKNPTAFYLCATSTGAPYGYTFGSGTRLTVV.

The chain couples TRBV4-1 to TRBJ2-3; 11 bases map to TRBD2. The junction had 10 bases not matched to a gene; V was cut back by 4 bases and J by 4 bases. Germline V CDR1 and CDR2: MGHRA, YSYEKL. The CDR3 runs to 17 residues. The chain's CDR3 is CASSLLRLAGIADTQYF. CDR3 bases: TGCGCCAGCAGCCTCCTTCGACTAGCGGGAATCGCAGATACGCAGTATTTT.

The table lists this clone with a count of one. The chain links TRBV7-6 to TRBJ2-2, with 9 bases that match TRBD2. The CDR3 totals 16 residues. The V segment lost 5 bases and the J segment 7 bases; nucleotides outside the gene matches: 11. Germline CDR1 reads SGHVS; CDR2 reads FNYEAQ. The CDR3 is CASSISGTSRIGELFF. For the CDR3, the DNA is TGTGCCAGCAGCATCTCCGGGACTAGCAGGATCGGGGAGCTGTTTTTT.

The chain employs TRBV4-1 and TRBJ2-2; tentative D call: TRBD1 (5 bases). V dropped 2 bases and J dropped 7 bases, with 17 bases sitting between them. There are 16 residues in the CDR3. Germline CDR1 reads MGHRA; CDR2 reads YSYEKL. The CDR3 nucleotides are TGCGCCAGCAGCCAATCCCCTACAGGATTTGTCGGGGAGCTGTTTTTT. It is translated as CASSQSPTGFVGELFF.

This chain connects TRBV19 to TRBJ2-6; 8 bases are shared with TRBD2. V was pared by 7 bases and J by 0 bases, with 29 bases of the junction left unmatched. The CDR3 spans 24 residues. Germline V CDR1 and CDR2: LNHDA, SQIVND (reference sequence). The DNA of the CDR3 is TGTGCCAGTACTCCCTACGGGCGATGGGACACGTATCTGAGCGGGAGCTCTGGGGCCAACGTCCTGACTTTC. Its protein product is CASTPYGRWDTYLSGSSGANVLTF.

This clone was recorded once. The J gene is TRBJ1-5, the V gene TRBV11-3; 10 bases are a match to TRBD1. The germline V gene has CDR1 SGHNT and CDR2 YENEEA. The CDR3 covers 11 residues. Germline trimming cut 5 bases from V and 15 bases from J; bases unmatched to any gene: 4. DNA for the CDR3: TGTGCCAGCAGCCCGGGACAGGGGTGGCATTTT. This encodes CASSPGQGWHF.

The chain is built from TRBV2 and TRBJ2-7; D uncertain. The germline V gene encodes CDR1 SNHLY and CDR2 FYNNEI. The V end lost 8 bases, the J end lost 0 bases, and 8 bases lay between the germline ends. The CDR3 length is 12 residues. DNA of the CDR3: TGTGCCAGCGGTCGGTTCTCCTACGAGCAGTACTTC. Protein product: CASGRFSYEQYF.

V usage is TRBV6-5 and J usage is TRBJ1-5; D is uncertain. The germline V and J ends were trimmed by 4 bases and 4 bases, with 14 bases remaining between them. CDR3 length: 15 residues. Germline V gene lookup returns CDR1 MNHEY and CDR2 SVGAGI. DNA for the CDR3: TGTGCCAGCAGTTTAGACGGACTTAGTAATCAGCCCCAGCATTTT. As protein: CASSLDGLSNQPQHF.

The chain is built from TRBV5-1 and TRBJ2-7; the D gene is possibly TRBD2 (6 bases). Germline V CDR1 and CDR2: SGHRS, YFSETQ. The CDR3 contains 16 residues. V was shortened by 1 base and J by 3 bases, with 17 bases between the two germline ends. The CDR3 coding sequence is TGCGCCAGCAGCTTGACGAGTGACGGGAGTGACTACGAGCAGTACTTC. As protein: CASSLTSDGSDYEQYF.

The gene calls are TRBV19 and TRBJ1-1, with 10 bases aligning to TRBD1. CDR1 and CDR2 (germline): LNHDA, SQIVND (reference sequence). With V trimmed by 3 bases and J by 6 bases, 7 bases remained unmatched. The CDR3 loop spans 15 amino acids. The CDR3 region has the DNA TGTGCCAGTAGTATCAAGGGACAGGGGCGCCCTGAAGCTTTCTTT. Residues: CASSIKGQGRPEAFF.

The chain uses TRBV19 and TRBJ1-1, with 7 bases aligning to TRBD1. The CDR3 loop spans 13 amino acids. The ends lost 9 bases at V and 2 bases at J; junction bases unmatched: 6. Germline lookup yields CDR1 LNHDA and CDR2 SQIVND (reference sequence). CDR3 coding DNA: TGTGCCAGCGGCCGGGACAGCAACACTGAAGCTTTCTTT. It specifies CASGRDSNTEAFF.

The rearrangement uses TRBV19 and TRBJ2-3; 8 bases map to TRBD2. V lost 4 bases to trimming and J lost 3 bases; unmatched junction nucleotides: 6. CDR1 and CDR2 from the germline V gene are LNHDA and SQIVND (reference sequence). The length of the CDR3 is 15 residues. CDR3 region: CASSTSGSRTDTQYF. CDR3 coding DNA: TGTGCCAGTAGTACCAGCGGGAGTCGTACAGATACGCAGTATTTT.

This clone appeared a few times. The chain recombines TRBV7-2 with TRBJ2-2; D remains unclear. The germline V gene has CDR1 SGHTA and CDR2 FQGNSA. Trimming shortened V by 4 bases and J by 6 bases, and 9 bases separated the two germline ends. There are 13 residues in the CDR3. The CDR3 region has the DNA TGTGCCAGCAGCTCGCGGCGTGCCGGGGAGCTGTTTTTT. Protein sequence: CASSSRRAGELFF.

This clone was detected a few times. V is TRBV7-9 and J is TRBJ2-1; TRBD2 matches 9 bases. This CDR3 region has 18 residues. V lost 0 bases, J lost 12 bases, and 18 bases stayed unmatched. Germline CDR1 and CDR2: SEHNR and FQNEAQ (reference sequence). CDR3 protein: CASSLATTGTSRSSRQFF. The CDR3 region has the DNA TGTGCCAGCAGCTTAGCGACCACCGGGACTAGCAGGAGCAGTCGGCAGTTCTTC.

The chain has TRBV4-1 and TRBJ2-1; 7 bases are a match to TRBD1. The CDR3 runs to 15 residues. Trimming at V came to 1 base and at J to 7 bases, leaving 7 bases not matched to a gene. Looked up from germline, CDR1 is MGHRA and CDR2 is YSYEKL. Here the CDR3 reads CASSQAPDRSNEQFF. Here the CDR3 DNA reads TGCGCCAGCAGCCAAGCCCCGGACAGGTCGAATGAGCAGTTCTTC.

This clone has just a few counts. The chain uses TRBV3-1 (or the pseudogene TRBV3-2) and TRBJ2-7; the D gene is possibly TRBD2 (5 bases). The CDR3 sequence is 16 residues long. Trimming cost V 0 bases and J 5 bases, with 17 bases left between them. The germline gives CDR1 LGHDT, CDR2 YNNKEL (reference sequence). In nucleotides, the CDR3 is TGTGCCAGCAGCCAAGATTATCCGGGAATGGGAAACGAGCAGTACTTC. Its translation: CASSQDYPGMGNEQYF.